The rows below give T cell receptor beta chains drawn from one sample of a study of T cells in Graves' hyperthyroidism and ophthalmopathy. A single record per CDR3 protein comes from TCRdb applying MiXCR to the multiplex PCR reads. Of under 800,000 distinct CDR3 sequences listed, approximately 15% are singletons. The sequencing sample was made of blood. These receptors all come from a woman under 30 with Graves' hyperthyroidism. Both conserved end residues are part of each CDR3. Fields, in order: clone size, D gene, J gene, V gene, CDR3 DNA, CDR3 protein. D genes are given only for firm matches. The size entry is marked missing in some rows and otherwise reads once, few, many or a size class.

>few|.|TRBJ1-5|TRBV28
TGTGCCAGCAGTTCTCTTCGACAGGTCTCAAATCAGCCCCAGCATTTT
CASSSLRQVSNQPQHF
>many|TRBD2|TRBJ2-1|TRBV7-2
TGTGCCAGCAGCTTAACTAGCGGGAGAGGGAGTGAGCAGTTCTTC
CASSLTSGRGSEQFF
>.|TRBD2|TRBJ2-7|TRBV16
TGTGCCAGCAGCCAACGGACTAGCGGGAGGGGCCACGAGCAGTACTTC
CASSQRTSGRGHEQYF
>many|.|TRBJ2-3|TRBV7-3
TGTGCCAGCAGCTTCAGCGGTTCTAGCACAGATACGCAGTATTTT
CASSFSGSSTDTQYF
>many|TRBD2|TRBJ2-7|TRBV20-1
TGCAGTGCTAGGCATCTAGCGGGAGGGGTCCACGAGCAGTACTTC
CSARHLAGGVHEQYF
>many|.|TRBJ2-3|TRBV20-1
TGCAGTGTTAGAGACCATCGCGCTAGCACAGATACGCAGTATTTT
CSVRDHRASTDTQYF
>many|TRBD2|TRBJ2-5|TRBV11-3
TGTGCCAGCAGCCCGGGGACTAGCGGGAGTGAGACCCAGTACTTC
CASSPGTSGSETQYF
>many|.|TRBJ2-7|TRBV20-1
TGCAGTGCACGGACAGGGCTTGGCGGGGGCTCCTACGAGCAGTACTTC
CSARTGLGGGSYEQYF
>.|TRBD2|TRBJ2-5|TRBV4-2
TGTGCCAGCAGCCAGACCGGGACTAGCGGCCGCCAAGAGACCCAGTACTTC
CASSQTGTSGRQETQYF
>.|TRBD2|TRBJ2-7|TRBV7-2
TGTGCCAGCAGCTTAACCCGACTAGCGGGAGAGACCTACGAGCAGTACTTC
CASSLTRLAGETYEQYF
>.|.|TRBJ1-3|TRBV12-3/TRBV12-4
TGTGCCAGCAGTTTAATTAGGGCTCCCGGAAACACCATATATTTT
CASSLIRAPGNTIYF
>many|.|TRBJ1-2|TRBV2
TGTGCCAGCACCGGAGTAGGGCGGCACTATGGCTACACCTTC
CASTGVGRHYGYTF
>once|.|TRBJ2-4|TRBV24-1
TGTGCCACCAGCGAAGCAGGGCCCAAAAACATTCAGTACTTC
CATSEAGPKNIQYF
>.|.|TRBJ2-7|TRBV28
TGTGCCAGCAGTGGGAGGCTCTACGAGCAGTACTTC
CASSGRLYEQYF
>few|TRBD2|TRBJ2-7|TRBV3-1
TGTGCCAGCAGCCAAGTTCTAGCGGGAGGCGAGCAGTACTTC
CASSQVLAGGEQYF
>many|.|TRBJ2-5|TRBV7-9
TGTGCCAGCAGCGCCCAAGAGACCCAGTACTTC
CASSAQETQYF
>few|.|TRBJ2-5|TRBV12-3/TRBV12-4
TGTGCCAGCAGTTTTAGTGATAGCGAGACCCAGTACTTC
CASSFSDSETQYF
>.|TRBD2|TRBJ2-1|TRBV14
TGTGCCAGCAGCCAAGATACTTGGACTAGCGGGAGGGCGTTGGAGCAGTTCTTC
CASSQDTWTSGRALEQFF
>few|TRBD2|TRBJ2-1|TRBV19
TGTGCCAGTAGTTCTGCAGCGGGGACTGAGCAGTTCTTC
CASSSAAGTEQFF
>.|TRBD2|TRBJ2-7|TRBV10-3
TGTGCCATCAGCTCACTAGCGGAAGCCTACGAGCAGTACTTC
CAISSLAEAYEQYF
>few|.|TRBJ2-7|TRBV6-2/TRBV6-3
TGTGCCAGCAGTTACTCGAAAACGAGGGTGGGCGAGCAGTACTTC
CASSYSKTRVGEQYF
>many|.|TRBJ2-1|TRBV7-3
TGTGCCAGCAGCTCCCAGAGGGGCTCCTACAATGAGCAGTTCTTC
CASSSQRGSYNEQFF
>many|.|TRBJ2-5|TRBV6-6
TGTGCCAGCAGTTACGACTGGGGCAGGGTCCAAGAGACCCAGTACTTC
CASSYDWGRVQETQYF
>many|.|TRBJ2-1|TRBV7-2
TGTGCCAGCAGGCGGGACCAAGGAGGCGATGAGCAGTTCTTC
CASRRDQGGDEQFF
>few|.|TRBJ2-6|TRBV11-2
TGTGCCAGCAGCTCCCACAGGGGGAGGGCTGGGGCCAACGTCCTGACTTTC
CASSSHRGRAGANVLTF
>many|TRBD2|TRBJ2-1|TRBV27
TGTGCCAGCAGGGGCGGGACTACCTCCTACAATGAGCAGTTCTTC
CASRGGTTSYNEQFF
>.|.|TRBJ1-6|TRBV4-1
TGCGCCAGCAGCCAGATGGGGGGATCCTATAATTCACCCCTCCACTTT
CASSQMGGSYNSPLHF
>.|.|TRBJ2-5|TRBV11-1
TGTGCCAGCAGCTTGAGGAGAAGTCGGAATAGCGGAGAGACCCAGTACTTC
CASSLRRSRNSGETQYF
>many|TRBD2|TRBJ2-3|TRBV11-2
TGTGCCAGCAGCTTAACGGGACTACAAATCGCAGATACGCAGTATTTT
CASSLTGLQIADTQYF
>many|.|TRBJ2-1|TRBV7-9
TGTGCCAGCAGCTTAAATGCAAACTACAATGAGCAGTTCTTC
CASSLNANYNEQFF
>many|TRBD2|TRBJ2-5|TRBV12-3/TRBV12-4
TGTGCCAGCAGTTTAAGGGGAGGGTGGGAGACCCAGTACTTC
CASSLRGGWETQYF
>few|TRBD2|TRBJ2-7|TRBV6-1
TGTGCCAGCAGTTTTAGCGGGAGGAACTCCTACGAGCAGTACTTC
CASSFSGRNSYEQYF